These 14 T cell receptor beta chains share one sample of origin, sequenced in a study of control samples from healthy donors and cancer patients. Profiling relied on immunoSEQ multiplex PCR, and the TCRdb table lists in-frame clones only, not all of them. Here the sample spans about 140,000 clones, approximately 94% being singletons. The sequenced sample was blood. The receptor set was obtained from a man aged 40-49 years in good health.

V usage is TRBV27 and J usage is TRBJ1-4, with D maybe TRBD1 (5 bases). The V end was cut by 6 bases, the J end by 5 bases, with 16 bases between. Looked up from germline, CDR1 is MNHEY and CDR2 is SMNVEV (reference sequence). The CDR3 is made up of 15 amino acids. The CDR3 region has the DNA TGTGCCAGCAGCCCCCAGGGCGGCCGAAATGAAAAACTGTTTTTT. This sequence encodes CASSPQGGRNEKLFF.

The rearrangement uses TRBV3-1 (or the pseudogene TRBV3-2) and TRBJ1-2, with TRBD1 matching over 7 bases. Losses at the gene ends were 1 base for V and 7 bases for J; bases not matched to a gene: 6. Germline CDR1 and CDR2: LGHDT and YNNKEL (reference sequence). There are 14 residues in the CDR3. The CDR3 here is CASSQGQGVSGYTF. The CDR3 DNA reads as TGTGCCAGCAGCCAAGGGCAGGGGGTATCTGGCTACACCTTC.

The chain uses TRBV2 and TRBJ1-1; D is unresolved. The CDR3 has 14 amino acids. V lost 8 bases and J lost 1, with 14 bases in between. Germline V lookup: CDR1 SNHLY, CDR2 FYNNEI. The CDR3 sequence is CASGTDRQNTEAFF. In DNA, the CDR3 is TGTGCCAGCGGAACGGATCGGCAGAACACTGAAGCTTTCTTT.

The rearrangement links TRBV19 to TRBJ1-3; D possibly corresponds to TRBD1 (5 bases). V was cut by 3 bases and J by 2 bases, with 8 bases left in between. CDR3 length: 14 amino acids. Per germline, CDR1 LNHDA and CDR2 SQIVND (reference sequence). The CDR3 is CASSIRGPGNTIYF. In nucleotides, the CDR3 is TGTGCCAGTAGTATCCGGGGCCCTGGAAACACCATATATTTT.

Note on this clone: Germline and junction disagree at one end, which may indicate a read error. The rearrangement uses TRBV20-1 and TRBJ2-5, with 11 bases matching TRBD2. The CDR3 sequence is 10 residues long. Germline V lookup: CDR1 DFQATT, CDR2 SNEGSKA (reference sequence). CDR3 DNA sequence: TGCAGTGCCTCATTTAGCGGGAGGGACTTC. Translating it yields CSASFSGRDF.

The DNA for the CDR3 is TGTGCCAGCGGGGGACGGATTGAAGCTTTCTTT. This sequence encodes CASGGRIEAFF. The gene calls are TRBV12-3 or TRBV12-4 and TRBJ1-1; D might be TRBD1 (5 bases). V shed 8 bases and J shed 7 bases, with 11 bases lying between them. The CDR3 covers 11 residues.

CDR3 amino acids: CASKRTQNYEQYF. CDR3 bases: TGTGCCAGTAAGAGGACGCAGAATTACGAGCAGTACTTC. This chain uses TRBV28 with TRBJ2-7; D gene uncertain. This CDR3 is 13 amino acids long. Deletions cut 9 bases from V and 4 bases from J, with 16 bases between. Germline loops: CDR1 MDHEN, CDR2 SYDVKM.

This rearrangement joins TRBV7-9 to TRBJ2-3, with TRBD2 matching 13 bases. Looked up from germline, CDR1 is SEHNR and CDR2 is FQNEAQ (reference sequence). The CDR3 totals 15 residues. V was clipped by 5 bases and J by 1 base; unmatched bases: 0. Written as DNA, the CDR3 is TGTGCCAGCAGCGGACTAGCGGGGGGCACAGATACGCAGTATTTT. This gives the protein CASSGLAGGTDTQYF.

The chain recombines TRBV6-5 with TRBJ1-5; the match to TRBD1 covers 9 bases. CDR3 length: 14 residues. The V gene's germline CDR1 is MNHEY and CDR2 SVGAGI. Losses at the gene ends were 6 bases for V and 9 bases for J; bases not matched to a gene: 9. CDR3 loop: CASSPGQGLRPQHF. CDR3 DNA sequence: TGTGCCAGCAGCCCCGGACAGGGGTTAAGGCCCCAGCATTTT.

The chain has TRBV18 and TRBJ2-5, with 9 bases identical to TRBD1. This CDR3 contains 15 residues. The germline gives CDR1 KGHSH, CDR2 LQKENI. Trimming removed 1 base from V and 3 bases from J; junction bases left unmatched: 3. The CDR3 sequence: CASSPRTGVKETQYF. CDR3 nucleotides: TGTGCCAGCTCACCACGGACAGGGGTAAAAGAGACCCAGTACTTC.

This clone has just one count. This chain links TRBV7-3 with TRBJ1-1; weak D call: TRBD1 (6 bases). The CDR3 extends over 13 amino acids. Trimming cost V 5 bases and J 4 bases, with 11 bases left between them. Germline values: CDR1 SGHTA, CDR2 FQGTGA. CDR3 loop: CASSGGRVTEAFF. CDR3 in DNA: TGTGCCAGCAGCGGGGGGCGCGTCACTGAAGCTTTCTTT.

V gene TRBV9 combines with J gene TRBJ2-7, with D possibly matching TRBD1 (6 bases). The CDR3 loop spans 13 amino acids. Germline CDR1 reads SGDLS; CDR2 reads YYNGEE. V lost 2 bases and J lost 7, with 13 bases in between. This CDR3 reads CASSVDPQGEQYF. CDR3 DNA sequence: TGTGCCAGCAGCGTGGATCCACAGGGAGAGCAGTACTTC.

The genes are TRBV7-9 and TRBJ2-1; D ambiguous. This CDR3 spans 12 amino acids. Germline assignment: CDR1 SEHNR and CDR2 FQNEAQ (reference sequence). Trimming pared 5 bases from V and 8 bases from J, leaving 10 bases between. The CDR3 loop is CASSPRLDEQFF. As DNA, the CDR3 is TGTGCCAGCAGCCCCCGTCTGGATGAGCAGTTCTTC.

The chain is built from TRBV3-1 (or the pseudogene TRBV3-2) and TRBJ2-3, with D perhaps matching TRBD2 (5 bases). CDR3 length: 12 residues. Germline-derived CDR1 and CDR2 are LGHDT and YNNKEL (reference sequence). V dropped 4 bases and J dropped 9 bases, with 11 bases sitting between them. The CDR3, as DNA: TGTGCCAGCAGCCCCACACTAGTAACGCAGTATTTT. Translating gives CASSPTLVTQYF.